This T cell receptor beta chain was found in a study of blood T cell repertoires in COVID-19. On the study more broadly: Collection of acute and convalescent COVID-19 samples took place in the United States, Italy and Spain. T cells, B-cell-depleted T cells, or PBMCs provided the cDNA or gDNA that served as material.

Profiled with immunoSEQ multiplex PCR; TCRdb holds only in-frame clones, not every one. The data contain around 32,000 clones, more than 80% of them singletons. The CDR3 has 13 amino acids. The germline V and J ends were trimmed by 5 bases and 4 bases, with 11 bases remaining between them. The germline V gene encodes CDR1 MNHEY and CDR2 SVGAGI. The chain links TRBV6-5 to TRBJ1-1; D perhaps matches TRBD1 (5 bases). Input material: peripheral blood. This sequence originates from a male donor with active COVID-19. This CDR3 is CASSRTGGTEAFF. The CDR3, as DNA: TGTGCCAGCAGTCGGACGGGGGGCACTGAAGCTTTCTTT.